This T cell receptor beta chain was found in a study of CD8+ T cells in alopecia areata. This clone was seen a handful of times. The CDR3 runs to 15 residues. V trimming: 6 bases; J trimming: 1 base; junction bases outside the gene matches: 4. Germline CDR1 reads LNHDA; CDR2 reads SQIVND (reference sequence). Extraction and reverse transcription of RNA yielded cDNA as the sequencing template. The assay was immunoSEQ multiplex PCR, and TCRdb's table has in-frame clones only and misses some. This table has roughly 20,000 clones, around 62% appearing once. It was from alopecia areata patients that lesional scalp punch biopsies and peripheral blood were collected.

Specimen: skin, collected at week 0. The rearrangement links TRBV19 to TRBJ2-3, with 10 bases fitting TRBD2. The TCR originated in a human donor with alopecia areata. The CDR3 DNA reads TGTGCCAGTAGCCGGACTAGCGGAGGCACAGATACGCAGTATTTT. It yields the protein CASSRTSGGTDTQYF.